The TCR beta chain under discussion was sequenced for a study of shared clonotypes between healthy human individuals. Overall study: Donor composition was a couple of women and a few men, aged 18 to 49. Regarding the study as a whole: Sorted-subset sequencing was shown by rarefaction to be incomplete despite large depth.

This CDR3 has 16 amino acids. V trimming: 5 bases; J trimming: 3 bases; junction bases outside the gene matches: 5. Looked up from germline, CDR1 is SGHRS and CDR2 is YFSETQ. In regard to this clone: No antigen is known for it.

Each PCR replicate from the sorted subsets contained about 210 ng DNA, which is tens of thousands of T cell genomes. The assay was immunoSEQ multiplex PCR, and TCRdb's table has in-frame clones only and misses some. The table records some 1.1 million clones, about 80% of them present only once. This clonotype was sampled from a man between 18 and 29 years old in good health. Some clones in this sample may be carry-over from other donors' samples. The sequencing sample was made of memory CD4+ T cells from PBMCs. Documented subset: CD45RA-negative fraction. The chain links TRBV5-1 to TRBJ2-3; 14 nucleotides align to TRBD2. The CDR3 DNA sequence: TGCGCCAGCAGAGGGGGGACTAGCGGGAGTACAGATACGCAGTATTTT. It encodes CASRGGTSGSTDTQYF.